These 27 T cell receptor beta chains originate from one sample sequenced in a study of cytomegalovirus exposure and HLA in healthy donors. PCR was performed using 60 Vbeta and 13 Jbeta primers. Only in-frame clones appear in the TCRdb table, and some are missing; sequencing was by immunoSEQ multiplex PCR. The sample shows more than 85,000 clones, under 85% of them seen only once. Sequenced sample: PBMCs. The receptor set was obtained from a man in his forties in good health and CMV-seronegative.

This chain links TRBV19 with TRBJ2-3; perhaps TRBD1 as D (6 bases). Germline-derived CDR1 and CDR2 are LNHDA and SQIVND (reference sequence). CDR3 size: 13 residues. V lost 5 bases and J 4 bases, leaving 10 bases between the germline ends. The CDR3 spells CASSVTGPDTQYF. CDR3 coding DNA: TGTGCCAGTAGTGTCACAGGGCCAGATACGCAGTATTTT.

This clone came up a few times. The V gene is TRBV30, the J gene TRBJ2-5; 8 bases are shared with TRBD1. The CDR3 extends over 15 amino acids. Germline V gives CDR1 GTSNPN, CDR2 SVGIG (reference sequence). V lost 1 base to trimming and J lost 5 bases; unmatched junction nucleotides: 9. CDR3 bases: TGTGCCTGGAGTGAGGACAGGGTTCGGCTCGAGACCCAGTACTTC. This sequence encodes CAWSEDRVRLETQYF.

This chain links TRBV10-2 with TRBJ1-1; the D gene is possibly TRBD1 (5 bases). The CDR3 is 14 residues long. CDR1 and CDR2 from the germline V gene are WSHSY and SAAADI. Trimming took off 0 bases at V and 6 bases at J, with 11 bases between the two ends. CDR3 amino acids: CASSESVQGSEAFF. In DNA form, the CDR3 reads TGCGCCAGCAGTGAGTCGGTCCAGGGTTCTGAAGCTTTCTTT.

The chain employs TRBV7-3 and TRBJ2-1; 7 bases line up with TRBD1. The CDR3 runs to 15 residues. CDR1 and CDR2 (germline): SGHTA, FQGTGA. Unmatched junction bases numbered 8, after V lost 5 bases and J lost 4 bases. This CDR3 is CASSPTGDGYNEQFF. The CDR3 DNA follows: TGTGCCAGCAGCCCTACAGGGGACGGATACAATGAGCAGTTCTTC.

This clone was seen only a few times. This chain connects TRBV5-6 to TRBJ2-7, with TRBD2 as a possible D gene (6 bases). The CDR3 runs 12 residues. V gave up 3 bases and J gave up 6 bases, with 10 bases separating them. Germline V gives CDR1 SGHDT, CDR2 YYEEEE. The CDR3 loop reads CASSWKGGEQYF. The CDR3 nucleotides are TGTGCCAGCAGCTGGAAGGGAGGCGAGCAGTACTTC.

CDR3 DNA sequence: TGTGCCAGCAGCTTGTGGGGGGGACGGCCGCGGGATGGCTACACCTTC. Its protein is CASSLWGGRPRDGYTF. V and J are TRBV5-4 and TRBJ1-2, with D possibly being TRBD1 (5 bases). The germline gives CDR1 SGHNT, CDR2 YYREEE (reference sequence). Trimming pared 1 base from V and 6 bases from J, leaving 19 bases between. This CDR3 spans 16 amino acids.

This CDR3 reads CAWSVSLAGDNEQFF. DNA for the CDR3: TGTGCCTGGAGTGTAAGTCTAGCGGGAGATAATGAGCAGTTCTTC. This rearrangement joins TRBV30 to TRBJ2-1; 10 nucleotides line up with TRBD2. The V and J ends lost 0 bases and 7 bases, in that order; junction bases with no gene match: 6. The CDR3 loop spans 15 amino acids. Germline V gene sequence: CDR1 GTSNPN, CDR2 SVGIG (reference sequence).

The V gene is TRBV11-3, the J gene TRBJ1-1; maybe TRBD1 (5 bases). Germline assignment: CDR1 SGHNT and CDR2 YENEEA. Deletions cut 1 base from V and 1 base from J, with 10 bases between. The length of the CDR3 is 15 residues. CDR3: CASSLGRGANTEAFF. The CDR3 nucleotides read TGTGCCAGCAGCTTAGGAAGGGGTGCGAACACTGAAGCTTTCTTT.

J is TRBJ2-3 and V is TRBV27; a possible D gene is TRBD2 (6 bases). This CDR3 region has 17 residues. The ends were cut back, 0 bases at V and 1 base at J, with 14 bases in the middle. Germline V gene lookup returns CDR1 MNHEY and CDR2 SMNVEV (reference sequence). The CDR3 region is CASSLSAGWRGTDTQYF. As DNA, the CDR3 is TGTGCCAGCAGTTTATCGGCAGGGTGGAGGGGCACAGATACGCAGTATTTT.

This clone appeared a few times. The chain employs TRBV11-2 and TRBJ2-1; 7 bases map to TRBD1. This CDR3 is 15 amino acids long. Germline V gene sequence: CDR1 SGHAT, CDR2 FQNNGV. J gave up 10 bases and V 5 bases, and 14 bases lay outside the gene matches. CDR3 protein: CASSQNPTGPQEQFF. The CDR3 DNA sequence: TGTGCCAGCAGCCAGAACCCGACAGGGCCGCAGGAGCAGTTCTTC.

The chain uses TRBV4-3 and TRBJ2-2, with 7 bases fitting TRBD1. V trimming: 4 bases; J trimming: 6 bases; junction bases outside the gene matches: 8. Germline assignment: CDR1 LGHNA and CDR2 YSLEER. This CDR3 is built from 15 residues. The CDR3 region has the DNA TGCGCCAGCAGCCTAGGACAGGATCGGGCCGGGGAGCTGTTTTTT. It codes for CASSLGQDRAGELFF.

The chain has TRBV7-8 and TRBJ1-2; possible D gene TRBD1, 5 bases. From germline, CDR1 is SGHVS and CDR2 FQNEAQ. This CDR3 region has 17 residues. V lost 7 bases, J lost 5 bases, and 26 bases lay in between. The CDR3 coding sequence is TGTGCCAGCACCAATCAGGGCAGCACCCAACCCTTTTATGGCTACACCTTC. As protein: CASTNQGSTQPFYGYTF.

The CDR3 is CASSDLGSGVNTEAFF. The CDR3 DNA reads as TGCGCCAGCAGTGATTTAGGGAGCGGAGTGAACACTGAAGCTTTCTTT. The chain is built from TRBV10-1 and TRBJ1-1; D unclear. Germline-derived CDR1 and CDR2 are WNHNN and SYGVQD (reference sequence). Deletions cut 3 bases from V and 0 bases from J, with 14 bases between. The CDR3 has 16 amino acids.

CDR3 sequence: CASSPGLSGGVWANVLTF. CDR3 nucleotides: TGTGCCAGCAGCCCCGGGTTGTCAGGGGGCGTCTGGGCCAACGTCCTGACTTTC. J is TRBJ2-6 and V is TRBV9; TRBD1 agrees at 8 bases. V lost 4 bases and J lost 5; bases outside the gene matches: 14. Germline V CDR1 and CDR2: SGDLS, YYNGEE. CDR3 length: 18 amino acids.

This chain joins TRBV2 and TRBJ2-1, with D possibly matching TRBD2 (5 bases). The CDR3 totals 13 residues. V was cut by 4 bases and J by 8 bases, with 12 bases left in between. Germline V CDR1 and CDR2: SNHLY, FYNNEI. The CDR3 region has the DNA TGTGCCAGCAGTGGACTCGAGGGCTATGAGCAGTTCTTC. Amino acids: CASSGLEGYEQFF.

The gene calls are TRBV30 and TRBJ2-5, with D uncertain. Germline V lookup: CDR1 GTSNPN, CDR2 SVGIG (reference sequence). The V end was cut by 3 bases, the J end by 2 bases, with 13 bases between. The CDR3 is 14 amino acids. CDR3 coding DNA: TGTGCCTGGAGCGGAGACCTTAGTCAAGAGACCCAGTACTTC. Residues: CAWSGDLSQETQYF.

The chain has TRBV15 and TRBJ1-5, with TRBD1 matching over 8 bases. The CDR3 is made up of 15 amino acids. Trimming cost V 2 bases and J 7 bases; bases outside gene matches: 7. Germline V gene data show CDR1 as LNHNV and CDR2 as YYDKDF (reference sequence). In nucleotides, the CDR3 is TGTGCCACCAGCAGACTAGGACAGGGCGGACAGCCCCAGCATTTT. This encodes CATSRLGQGGQPQHF. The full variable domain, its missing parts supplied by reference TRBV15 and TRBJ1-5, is DAMVIQNPRYQVTQFGKPVTLSCSQTLNHNVMYWYQQKSSQAPKLLFHYYDKDFNNEADTPDNFQSRRPNTSFCFLDIRSPGLGDTAMYLCATSRLGQGGQPQHFGDGTRLSIL.

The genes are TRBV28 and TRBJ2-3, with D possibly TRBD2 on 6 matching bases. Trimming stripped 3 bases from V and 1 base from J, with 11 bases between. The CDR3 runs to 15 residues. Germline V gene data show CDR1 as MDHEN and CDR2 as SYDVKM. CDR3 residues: CASSLGWGGTDTQYF. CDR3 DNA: TGTGCCAGCAGTTTGGGGTGGGGGGGCACAGATACGCAGTATTTT.

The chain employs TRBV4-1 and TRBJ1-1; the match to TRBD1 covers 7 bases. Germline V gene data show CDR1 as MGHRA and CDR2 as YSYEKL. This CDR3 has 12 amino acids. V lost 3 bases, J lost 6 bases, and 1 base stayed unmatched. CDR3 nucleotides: TGCGCCAGCAGCCAGCAGGGGGCTGAAGCTTTCTTT. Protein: CASSQQGAEAFF.

In DNA form, the CDR3 reads TGTGCCAGCAGTCGACAGACGGGCTACGAGCAGTACTTC. It is translated as CASSRQTGYEQYF. The rearrangement joins TRBV6-1 to TRBJ2-7; possibly TRBD1 for D (5 bases). The germline V and J ends were trimmed by 5 bases and 3 bases, with 11 bases remaining between them. CDR3 length: 13 residues. Germline CDR1 MNHNS, CDR2 SASEGT.

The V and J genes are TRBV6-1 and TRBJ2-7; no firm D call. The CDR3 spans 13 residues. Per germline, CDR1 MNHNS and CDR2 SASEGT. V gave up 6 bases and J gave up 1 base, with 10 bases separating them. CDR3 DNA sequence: TGTGCCAGCAGGGGTGACATTTCCTACGAGCAGTACTTC. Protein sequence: CASRGDISYEQYF.

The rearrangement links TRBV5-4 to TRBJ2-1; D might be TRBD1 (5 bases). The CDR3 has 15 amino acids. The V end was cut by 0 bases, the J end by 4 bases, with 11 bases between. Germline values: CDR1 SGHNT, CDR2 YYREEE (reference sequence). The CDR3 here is CASSLAARGYNEQFF. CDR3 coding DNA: TGTGCCAGCAGCTTGGCGGCTAGGGGTTACAATGAGCAGTTCTTC.

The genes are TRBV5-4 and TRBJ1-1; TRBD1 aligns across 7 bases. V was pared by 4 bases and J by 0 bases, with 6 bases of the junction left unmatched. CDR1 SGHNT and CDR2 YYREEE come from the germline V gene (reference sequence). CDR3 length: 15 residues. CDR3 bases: TGTGCCAGCAGCCCGAAAGGGGGCATGAACACTGAAGCTTTCTTT. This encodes CASSPKGGMNTEAFF.

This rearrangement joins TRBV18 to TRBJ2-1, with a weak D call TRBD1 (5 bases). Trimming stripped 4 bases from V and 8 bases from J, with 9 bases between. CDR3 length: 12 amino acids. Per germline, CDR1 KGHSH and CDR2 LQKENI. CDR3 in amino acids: CASSLVGDEQFF. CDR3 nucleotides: TGTGCCAGCTCACTGGTAGGGGATGAGCAGTTCTTC.

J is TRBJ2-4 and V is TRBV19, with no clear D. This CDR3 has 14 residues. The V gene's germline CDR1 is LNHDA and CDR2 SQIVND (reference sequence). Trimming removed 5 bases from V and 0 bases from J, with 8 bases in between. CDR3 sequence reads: CASSAGIAKNIQYF. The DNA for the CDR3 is TGTGCCAGTAGTGCAGGTATAGCCAAAAACATTCAGTACTTC.

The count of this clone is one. In DNA, the CDR3 is TGTGCCAGTAGTGAGACTAGCGGGGGAACCTACGAGCAGTACTTC. Translating gives CASSETSGGTYEQYF. This chain connects TRBV19 to TRBJ2-7, with TRBD2 matching over 12 bases. The CDR3 covers 15 residues. Germline trimming cut 5 bases from V and 2 bases from J; bases unmatched to any gene: 4. Germline V CDR1 and CDR2: LNHDA, SQIVND (reference sequence).

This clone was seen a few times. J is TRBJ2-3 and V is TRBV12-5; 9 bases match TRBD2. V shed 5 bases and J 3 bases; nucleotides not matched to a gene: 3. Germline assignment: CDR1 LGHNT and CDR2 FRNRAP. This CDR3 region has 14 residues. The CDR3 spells CASGIAGVTDTQYF. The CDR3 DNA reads TGTGCTAGTGGTATAGCGGGGGTGACAGATACGCAGTATTTT.